This T cell receptor (beta chain) was obtained from a study of shared clonotypes between healthy human individuals. Sequenced by immunoSEQ multiplex PCR; TCRdb stores in-frame clones only, minus some. The sample has about 1 million clones; about 74% are singletons. V lost 8 bases and J 8 bases, leaving 15 bases between the germline ends. Germline V gives CDR1 LNHDA, CDR2 SQIVND (reference sequence). The CDR3 is 13 residues long. This clone was counted once. The sequence was obtained from a man younger than 35 in good health. The sequencing input was memory CD4+ T cells sorted from blood. Specified subset: CD45RA-negative fraction. The chain has TRBV19 and TRBJ1-4, with D possibly being TRBD1 (5 bases). The CDR3 loop is CASLPQAGEKLFF. In DNA form, the CDR3 reads TGTGCCAGTTTACCACAGGCAGGGGAAAAACTGTTTTTT.